This T cell receptor beta chain came from a study of cytomegalovirus exposure and HLA in healthy donors. This CDR3 spans 15 amino acids. The ends lost 5 bases at V and 4 bases at J; junction bases unmatched: 4. The germline V gene encodes CDR1 LNHDA and CDR2 SQIVND (reference sequence). Donors consisted of healthy bone marrow donors. PCR amplification relied on 60 Vbeta primers (plus 13 Jbeta primers). Source study methods: In a later analysis, the count reached about 82 million unique TCR beta chains, with 9 million to 11 million shared. The protocol was immunoSEQ multiplex PCR, while the TCRdb copy is restricted to in-frame clones and leaves out a portion. The V and J calls and clone size were taken over from that table, and D and trimming were inferred from the DNA. The sample records some 110,000 clones, 76% being singletons.

The sequencing sample was made of PBMCs. The chain combines TRBV19 with TRBJ2-1; 11 nucleotides agree with TRBD1. The sequence was collected from a man aged 35 to 55 in good health and CMV-seropositive. In nucleotides, the CDR3 is TGTGCCAGTAGTCCGGGACAGGGGGGATACAATGAGCAGTTCTTC. Translation gives CASSPGQGGYNEQFF.